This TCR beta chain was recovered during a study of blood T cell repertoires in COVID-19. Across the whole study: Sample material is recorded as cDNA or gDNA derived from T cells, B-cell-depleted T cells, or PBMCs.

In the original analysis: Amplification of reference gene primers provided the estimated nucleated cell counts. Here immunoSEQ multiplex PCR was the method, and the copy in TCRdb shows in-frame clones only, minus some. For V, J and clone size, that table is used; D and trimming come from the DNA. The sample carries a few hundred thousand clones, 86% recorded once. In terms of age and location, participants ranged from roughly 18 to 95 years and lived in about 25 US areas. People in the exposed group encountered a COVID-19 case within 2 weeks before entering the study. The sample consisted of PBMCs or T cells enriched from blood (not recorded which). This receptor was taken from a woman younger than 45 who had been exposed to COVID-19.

CDR3 DNA: TGTGCTAGTGGTCCCGGTGTTCCTATGAACACTGAAGCTTTCTTT. Amino acid sequence: CASGPGVPMNTEAFF. The chain has TRBV12-5 and TRBJ1-1, with D uncertain. Germline CDR1 and CDR2: LGHNT and FRNRAP. The CDR3 length is 15 residues. V lost 5 bases and J 0 bases, leaving 13 bases between the germline ends.